This entry features one T cell receptor beta chain sequence. Using immunoSEQ multiplex PCR, the repertoire was profiled, and TCRdb retains in-frame clones only, with some absent. This sample has 40,000 to 45,000 clones, with 80% to 95% found just once. This sample is drawn from a study of resident and recirculating memory T cells in vitiligo. Germline assignment: CDR1 SNHLY and CDR2 FYNNEI. The CDR3 loop spans 13 amino acids. V was cut by 8 bases and J by 3 bases, with 11 bases left in between. The receptor was derived from a male donor with vitiligo. Material: blood. The chain uses TRBV2 and TRBJ1-5, with a possible D match to TRBD1 (5 bases). CDR3: CASGAQLNQPQHF. The CDR3 DNA sequence: TGTGCCAGCGGGGCACAGCTCAATCAGCCCCAGCATTTT.